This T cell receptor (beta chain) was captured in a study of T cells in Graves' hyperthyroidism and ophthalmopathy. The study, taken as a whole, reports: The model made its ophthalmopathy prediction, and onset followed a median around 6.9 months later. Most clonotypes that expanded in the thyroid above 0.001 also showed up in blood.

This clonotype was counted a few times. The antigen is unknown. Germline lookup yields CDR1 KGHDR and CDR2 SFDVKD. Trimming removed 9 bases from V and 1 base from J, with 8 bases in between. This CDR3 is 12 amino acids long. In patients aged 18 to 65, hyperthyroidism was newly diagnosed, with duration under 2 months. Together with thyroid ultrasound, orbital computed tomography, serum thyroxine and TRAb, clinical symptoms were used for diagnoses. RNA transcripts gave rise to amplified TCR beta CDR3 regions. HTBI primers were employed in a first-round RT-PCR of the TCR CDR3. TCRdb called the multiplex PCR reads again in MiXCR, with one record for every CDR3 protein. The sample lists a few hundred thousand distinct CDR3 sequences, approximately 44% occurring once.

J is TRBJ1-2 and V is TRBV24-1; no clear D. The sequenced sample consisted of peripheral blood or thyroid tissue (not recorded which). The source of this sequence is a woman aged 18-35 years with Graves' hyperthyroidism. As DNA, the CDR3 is TGTGCCACCCTCCAACATAACTATGGCTACACCTTC. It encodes CATLQHNYGYTF.